This TCR beta chain was found in a study of T cells in Graves' hyperthyroidism and ophthalmopathy. Findings of the study overall: Blood also contained most expanded thyroid clonotypes above 0.001. Ophthalmopathy cases were set apart from stable hyperthyroidism by a 13 V-J model.

Germline V gene data show CDR1 as MNHEY and CDR2 as SMNVEV (reference sequence). Trimming cost V 3 bases and J 6 bases, with 11 bases left between them. CDR3 length equals 13 residues. The CDR3 regions of TCR beta were amplified from RNA transcripts. A set of HTBI primers served as the primers for a first-round RT-PCR of the TCR CDR3. TCRdb re-analysed the multiplex PCR reads in MiXCR, keeping a single row per CDR3 protein. This sample carries hundreds of thousands of distinct CDR3 sequences, roughly 14% of them seen once, and the ten largest clones take roughly 4.5%. This clonotype appeared many times. Its target is unknown.

The TCR sequence derives from a woman in her thirties or forties with Graves' ophthalmopathy. The chain is built from TRBV27 and TRBJ1-2, with a tentative D call TRBD1 (5 bases). Material: blood. This CDR3 is CASSLAGTHGYTF. The CDR3 DNA is TGTGCCAGCAGTTTGGCAGGGACCCATGGCTACACCTTC.